This is a list of T cell receptor beta chains from one sample in a study of T cell repertoires in aging, cancer and after chemotherapy. TCRdb reprocessed the multiplex PCR reads via MiXCR and lists one record per CDR3 protein. The sample yields about 2,100 distinct CDR3 sequences, approximately 20% seen once. Sequencing used blood. All receptors come from a human donor with a solid tumor. CDR3s include the opening cysteine and the closing phenylalanine or tryptophan. D genes are given only for firm matches. Clone sizes are given selectively: once, few, many, or a class where the clone is expanded.

v_gene	j_gene	d_gene	abundance	CDR3nt	CDR3aa
TRBV5-5	TRBJ1-2	TRBD1	medium-sized	TGTGCCAGCCGACTAGGACAGGGCGCTAACTATGGCTACACCTTC	CASRLGQGANYGYTF
TRBV5-6	TRBJ1-1	NA	medium-sized	TGTGCCAGCAGCTTTTACCAGGACAGACACACTGAAGCTTTCTTT	CASSFYQDRHTEAFF
TRBV28	TRBJ2-2	TRBD1	NA	TGTGCCAGCAGCTCCTCCGGGACAGGGAACACCGGGGAGCTGTTTTTT	CASSSSGTGNTGELFF
TRBV5-5	TRBJ2-3	NA	NA	TGCGCCAGCAGCTTGCAGGGGCGGGAGAGCACAGATACGCAGTATTTT	CASSLQGRESTDTQYF
TRBV5-1	TRBJ2-2	NA	medium-sized	TGCGCCAGCAGCTCCCAGGCAGGGGAGCTGTTTTTT	CASSSQAGELFF
TRBV5-6	TRBJ1-1	NA	medium-sized	TGTGCCAGCAGCTTACAGGGACGGACTGAAGCTTTCTTT	CASSLQGRTEAFF
TRBV14	TRBJ2-2	NA	medium-sized	TGTGCCAGCAGCCGGACTCTGAACACCGGGGAGCTGTTTTTT	CASSRTLNTGELFF
TRBV12-3/TRBV12-4	TRBJ1-3	NA	medium-sized	TGTGCCAGCAGCCAGGGACCGGACTCTGGAAACACCATATATTTT	CASSQGPDSGNTIYF
TRBV7-9	TRBJ2-6	NA	few	TGTGCCAGCAGCCTCCGGAATGGGGCCAACGTCCTGACTTTC	CASSLRNGANVLTF
TRBV6-1	TRBJ2-2	TRBD2	large	TGTGCCAGCGGGGATTTAGCGGGAGGGCACACCGGGGAGCTGTTTTTT	CASGDLAGGHTGELFF
TRBV4-2	TRBJ1-2	NA	large	TGTGCCAGCAGCCAAGAGGGGGGACGGTATGGCTACACCTTC	CASSQEGGRYGYTF
TRBV7-3	TRBJ2-1	NA	NA	TGTGCCAGCAGCGGCGACAATGAGCAGTTCTTC	CASSGDNEQFF
TRBV27	TRBJ2-2	NA	medium-sized	TGTGCCAGCAGTTTTGGAGCAGGGTTGGTGACCGGGGAGCTGTTTTTT	CASSFGAGLVTGELFF
TRBV6-5	TRBJ2-1	TRBD1	medium-sized	TGTGCCAGCAGTTACCCTACAGGGGGAGAGCAGTTCTTC	CASSYPTGGEQFF
TRBV24-1	TRBJ2-1	NA	medium-sized	TGTGCCACCAGTGATACCCGGACAGCCGAGCAGTTCTTC	CATSDTRTAEQFF
TRBV19	TRBJ2-5	TRBD1	medium-sized	TGTGCCAGTAGTACAGGGGGTCTGTACCAAGAGACCCAGTACTTC	CASSTGGLYQETQYF
TRBV5-6	TRBJ2-2	NA	medium-sized	TGTGCCAGCAGCTTGGTAGAGGGAGAATTGTACACCGGGGAGCTGTTTTTT	CASSLVEGELYTGELFF
TRBV10-3	TRBJ2-1	TRBD2	medium-sized	TGTGCCATCAGTGAGATGGCGGCAGCCCGGACTAGCGGAACCTACAATGAGCAGTTCTTC	CAISEMAAARTSGTYNEQFF
TRBV7-9	TRBJ2-1	NA	NA	TGTGCCAGCAGCCGGCCGGGAGCCTACAATGAGCAGTTCTTC	CASSRPGAYNEQFF
TRBV5-1	TRBJ1-2	TRBD1	NA	TGCGCCAGCAGCTCCCAGGGGGCGAGAGGCTACACCTTC	CASSSQGARGYTF
TRBV7-2	TRBJ1-3	NA	medium-sized	TGTGCCAGCAGCTACTCTGGAAACACCATATATTTT	CASSYSGNTIYF
TRBV28	TRBJ1-2	TRBD1	once	TGTGCCAGCAGTCCGGGGGGGGGACAGACTAACTATGGCTACACCTTC	CASSPGGGQTNYGYTF
TRBV12-3/TRBV12-4	TRBJ1-1	NA	few	TGTGCCAGCAGTTGGGGGGTTGGTGTAGCTGAAGCTTTCTTT	CASSWGVGVAEAFF
TRBV7-2	TRBJ2-1	TRBD2	NA	TGTGCCAGCAGCCAAGGGACTAGCGGGTTATCCAGCTCTTACAATGAGCAGTTCTTC	CASSQGTSGLSSSYNEQFF
TRBV29-1	TRBJ2-5	NA	large	TGCAGCGTTCTCCCGGGGGCTCGGGGAGAGACCCAGTACTTC	CSVLPGARGETQYF
TRBV12-3/TRBV12-4	TRBJ2-5	NA	medium-sized	TGTGCCAGCAGTTGGGACGACAGAGTACAAGAGACCCAGTACTTC	CASSWDDRVQETQYF
TRBV18	TRBJ1-3	NA	medium-sized	TGTGCCAGCTCACCAGGGGCAGGAGGAAACACCATATATTTT	CASSPGAGGNTIYF
TRBV13	TRBJ2-1	NA	NA	TGTGCCAGCAGCGTATACTCGGGCAGCACCTACGAGCAGTTCTTC	CASSVYSGSTYEQFF
TRBV10-3	TRBJ2-5	NA	medium-sized	TGTGCCATCAGTGAGGGAGGGGACCCCGCGTTGGAGACCCAGTACTTC	CAISEGGDPALETQYF
TRBV20-1	TRBJ2-3	TRBD2	NA	TGCAGTGCTCCCGGGACTAGCGGGAGGCGGGGGGATACGCAGTATTTT	CSAPGTSGRRGDTQYF
TRBV6-1	TRBJ2-1	NA	medium-sized	TGTGCCAGCAGTCCACAGGGACCCTACAATGAGCAGTTCTTC	CASSPQGPYNEQFF
TRBV5-1	TRBJ2-3	NA	few	TGCGCCAGCAGCTTGGGGGCCTCGGGACGACCGACAGATACGCAGTATTTT	CASSLGASGRPTDTQYF
TRBV6-1	TRBJ1-3	NA	medium-sized	TGTGCCACCGGCCCGGGAGGGCTTACCTCTGGAAACACCATATATTTT	CATGPGGLTSGNTIYF
TRBV4-3	TRBJ1-1	NA	medium-sized	TGCGCCAGCAGCCAAGAGACTGGGGCGAACACTGAAGCTTTCTTT	CASSQETGANTEAFF
TRBV5-4	TRBJ1-1	NA	medium-sized	TGTGCCAGCAGCTATGAACCAGGCCCGAACACTGAAGCTTTCTTT	CASSYEPGPNTEAFF
TRBV30	TRBJ1-4	NA	medium-sized	TGTGCCTGGAGTTCTCTTGGGAATGAAAAACTGTTTTTT	CAWSSLGNEKLFF
TRBV5-1	TRBJ1-1	NA	NA	TGCGCCAGCAGCTTGGGGCAGGCTCCAGGGAACACTGAAGCTTTCTTT	CASSLGQAPGNTEAFF
TRBV6-5	TRBJ1-5	NA	medium-sized	TGTGCCAGCAGTTACGAGGGGGGTGGCAATCAGCCCCAGCATTTT	CASSYEGGGNQPQHF
TRBV27	TRBJ2-1	NA	large	TGTGCCAGCACTCGAGTGGGGGCGTTCCCTTTCTACAATGAGCAGTTCTTC	CASTRVGAFPFYNEQFF
TRBV7-9	TRBJ1-2	TRBD1	few	TGTGCCAGCAGCTTAGCGGGACAGAAAGGCTACACCTTC	CASSLAGQKGYTF
TRBV12-3/TRBV12-4	TRBJ1-1	TRBD1	NA	TGTGCTAGTGGTTTAGACAGGGGGGCGAACACTGAAGCTTTCTTT	CASGLDRGANTEAFF
TRBV12-3/TRBV12-4	TRBJ2-2	TRBD2	medium-sized	TGTGCCAGCAGACAGGGAAGATCTAGGACTAGCGGGGGGGCGACGAACACCGGGGAGCTGTTTTTT	CASRQGRSRTSGGATNTGELFF
TRBV10-3	TRBJ2-2	TRBD2	NA	TGTGCCATCAGTGAGATGGCGGCAGCCCGGACTAGCGGGAGAGTTGGGGAGCTGTTTTTT	CAISEMAAARTSGRVGELFF
TRBV12-3/TRBV12-4	TRBJ2-5	TRBD2	few	TGTGCCAGCAGTCACGGACTAGCGGGAGGTGGAGTAAAAGAGACCCAGTACTTC	CASSHGLAGGGVKETQYF
TRBV5-8	TRBJ2-1	TRBD2	few	TGTGCCAGCAGCTTGGGCCGGACTAGCGGATACAATGAGCAGTTCTTC	CASSLGRTSGYNEQFF
TRBV19	TRBJ1-4	NA	medium-sized	TGTGCCAGTAGTATTGGAGGGGCGAGGGATGAAAAACTGTTTTTT	CASSIGGARDEKLFF
TRBV12-3/TRBV12-4	TRBJ1-2	TRBD1	medium-sized	TGTGCCAGCAGTCCCGGAGGGACAGATGGCTACACCTTC	CASSPGGTDGYTF
TRBV20-1	TRBJ2-7	TRBD1	NA	TGCAGTGCTAGAGGAGGGACAGGGACCTACGAGCAGTACTTC	CSARGGTGTYEQYF
TRBV5-1	TRBJ1-5	TRBD1	NA	TGCGCCAGCAGCTTGGAACAGGGGGATCAGCCCCAGCATTTT	CASSLEQGDQPQHF
TRBV6-5	TRBJ2-5	NA	large	TGTGCCAGCAGTTACAGGGCCAACACGGGAGAGACCCAGTACTTC	CASSYRANTGETQYF
TRBV5-6	TRBJ1-5	NA	medium-sized	TGTGCCAGCAGTTTTGGGGGTGCGGGGCAGCCCCAGCATTTT	CASSFGGAGQPQHF
TRBV15	TRBJ2-1	TRBD2	large	TGTGCCACCAGCAGAGTTTCGGGACTAACATGCTGTGAGCAGTTCTTC	CATSRVSGLTCCEQFF
TRBV6-6	TRBJ2-3	NA	medium-sized	TGTGCCAGCAGTTATCGCACAGGGAGCACAGATACGCAGTATTTT	CASSYRTGSTDTQYF
TRBV27	TRBJ2-1	TRBD2	once	TGTGTTAGCAGTTTAGAGCCGAGGACTAGCGGGAGGGTATCCTACAATGAGCAGTTCTTC	CVSSLEPRTSGRVSYNEQFF
TRBV4-2	TRBJ1-2	NA	medium-sized	TGTGCCAGCAGCCAGGAAGGACAGCGAGGGTATGGCTACACCTTC	CASSQEGQRGYGYTF
TRBV20-1	TRBJ2-5	TRBD2	few	TGCAGTGCTGATGTCGAGACTAGCGGTTGGGAGACCCAGTACTTC	CSADVETSGWETQYF